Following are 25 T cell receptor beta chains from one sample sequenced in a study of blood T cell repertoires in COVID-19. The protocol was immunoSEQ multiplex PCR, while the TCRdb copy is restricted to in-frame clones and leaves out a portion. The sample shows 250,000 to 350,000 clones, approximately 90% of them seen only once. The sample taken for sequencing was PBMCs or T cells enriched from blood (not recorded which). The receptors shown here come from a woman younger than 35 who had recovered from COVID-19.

The CDR3 nucleotides read TGTGCCAGCAGCCTGACACCTACTGCCCCCCAATATGGCTACACCTTC. This encodes CASSLTPTAPQYGYTF. The gene calls are TRBV5-6 and TRBJ1-2; D is undetermined. Trimming cost V 4 bases and J 5 bases, with 21 bases left between them. The CDR3 is made up of 16 amino acids. The germline gives CDR1 SGHDT, CDR2 YYEEEE.

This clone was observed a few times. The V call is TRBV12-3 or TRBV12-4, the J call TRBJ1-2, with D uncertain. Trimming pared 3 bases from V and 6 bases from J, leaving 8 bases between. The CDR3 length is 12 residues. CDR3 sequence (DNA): TGTGCCAGCAGTTTTGAACAAAATGGCTACACCTTC. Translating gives CASSFEQNGYTF.

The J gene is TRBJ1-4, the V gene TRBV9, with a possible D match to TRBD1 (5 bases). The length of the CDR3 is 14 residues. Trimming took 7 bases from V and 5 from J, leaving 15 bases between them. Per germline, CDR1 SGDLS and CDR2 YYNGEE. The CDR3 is CASSRSSGNEKLFF. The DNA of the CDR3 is TGTGCCAGCTCGCGTAGTTCAGGGAATGAAAAACTGTTTTTT.

This chain's CDR3 is CASSLRDREGSTDTQYF. CDR3 DNA: TGTGCCAGCAGTCTCCGGGACAGGGAAGGAAGCACAGATACGCAGTATTTT. The genes are TRBV6-6 and TRBJ2-3; TRBD1 agrees at 9 bases. The germline V gene has CDR1 MNHNY and CDR2 SVGAGI (reference sequence). With V trimmed by 5 bases and J by 0 bases, 9 bases remained unmatched. The CDR3 runs to 17 residues.

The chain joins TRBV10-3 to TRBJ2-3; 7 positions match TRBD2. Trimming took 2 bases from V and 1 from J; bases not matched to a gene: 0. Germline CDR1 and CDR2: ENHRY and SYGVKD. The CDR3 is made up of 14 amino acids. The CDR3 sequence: CAISERGGTDTQYF. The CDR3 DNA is TGTGCCATCAGTGAGCGGGGGGGCACAGATACGCAGTATTTT.

This chain's CDR3 is CASSFSRGDYEQYF. DNA for the CDR3: TGTGCCAGCAGTTTTAGCAGGGGGGACTACGAGCAGTACTTC. The chain uses TRBV27 and TRBJ2-7; D is perhaps TRBD1 (7 bases). This CDR3 comprises 14 residues. The germline gives CDR1 MNHEY, CDR2 SMNVEV (reference sequence). V was pared by 3 bases and J by 3 bases, with 12 bases between.

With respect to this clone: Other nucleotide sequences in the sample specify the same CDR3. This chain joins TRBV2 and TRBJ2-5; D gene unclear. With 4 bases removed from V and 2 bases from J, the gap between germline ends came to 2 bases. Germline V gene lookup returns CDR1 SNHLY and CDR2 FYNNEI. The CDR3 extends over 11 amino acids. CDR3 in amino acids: CASSAQETQYF. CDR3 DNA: TGTGCCAGCAGTGCACAAGAGACCCAGTACTTC.

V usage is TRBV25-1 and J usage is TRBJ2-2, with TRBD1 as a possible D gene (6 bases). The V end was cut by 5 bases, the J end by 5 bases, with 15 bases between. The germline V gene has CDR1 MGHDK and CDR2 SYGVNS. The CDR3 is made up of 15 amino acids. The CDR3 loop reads CASSLEVGATGELFF. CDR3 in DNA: TGTGCCAGCAGTCTCGAAGTGGGGGCTACCGGGGAGCTGTTTTTT.

The CDR3 region is CASTQTLGTQYF. The CDR3 DNA sequence: TGTGCCAGCACCCAGACTCTTGGTACGCAGTATTTT. The V and J genes are TRBV6-5 and TRBJ2-3, with D unclear. The CDR3 spans 12 residues. Between the trimmed V and J ends, which lost 7 bases and 8 bases, there was a span of 13 bases. The germline CDR1 and CDR2 sequences are MNHEY and SVGAGI.

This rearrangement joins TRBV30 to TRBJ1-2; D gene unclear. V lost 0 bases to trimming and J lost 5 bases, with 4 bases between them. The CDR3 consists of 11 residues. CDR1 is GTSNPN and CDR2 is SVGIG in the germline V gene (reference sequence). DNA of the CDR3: TGTGCCTGGAGTGTGTCATATGGCTACACCTTC. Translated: CAWSVSYGYTF.

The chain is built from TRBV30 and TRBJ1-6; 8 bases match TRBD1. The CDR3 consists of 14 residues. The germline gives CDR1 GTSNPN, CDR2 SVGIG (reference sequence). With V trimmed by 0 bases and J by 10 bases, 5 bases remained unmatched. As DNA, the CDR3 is TGTGCCTGGAGTGTAATGACAGGGGAATCACCCCTCCACTTT. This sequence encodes CAWSVMTGESPLHF.

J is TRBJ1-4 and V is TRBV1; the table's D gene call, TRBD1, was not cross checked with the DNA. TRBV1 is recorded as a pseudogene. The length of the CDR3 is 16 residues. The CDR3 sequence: CTSSQDLRQGFEKLFF. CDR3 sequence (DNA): TGCACCAGCAGCCAAGATCTGAGGCAGGGCTTCGAAAAACTGTTTTTT.

In DNA, the CDR3 is TGTGCCTGGAGCGCCCTAACGAACACTGAAGCTTTCTTT. Amino acid sequence: CAWSALTNTEAFF. V gene TRBV30 combines with J gene TRBJ1-1, with D hard to call. CDR1 is GTSNPN and CDR2 is SVGIG in the germline V gene (reference sequence). The V end was cut by 3 bases, the J end by 1 base, with 9 bases between. This CDR3 spans 13 amino acids.

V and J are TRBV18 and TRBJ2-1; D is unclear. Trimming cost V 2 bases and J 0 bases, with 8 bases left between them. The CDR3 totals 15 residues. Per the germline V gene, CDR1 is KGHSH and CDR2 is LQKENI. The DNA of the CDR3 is TGTGCCAGCTCACCATCCGGGTACTCCTACAATGAGCAGTTCTTC. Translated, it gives CASSPSGYSYNEQFF.

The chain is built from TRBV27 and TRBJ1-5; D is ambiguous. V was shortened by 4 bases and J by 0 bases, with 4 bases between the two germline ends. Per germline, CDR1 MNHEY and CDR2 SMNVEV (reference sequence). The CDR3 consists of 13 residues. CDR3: CASSSDSNQPQHF. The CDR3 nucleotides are TGTGCCAGCAGTTCAGATAGCAATCAGCCCCAGCATTTT.

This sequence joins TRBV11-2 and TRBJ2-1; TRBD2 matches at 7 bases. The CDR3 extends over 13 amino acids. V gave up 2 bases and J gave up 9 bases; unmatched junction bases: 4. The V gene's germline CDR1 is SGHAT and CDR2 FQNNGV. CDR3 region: CASSLPRGTEQFF. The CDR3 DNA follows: TGTGCCAGCAGCTTACCGCGGGGGACTGAGCAGTTCTTC.

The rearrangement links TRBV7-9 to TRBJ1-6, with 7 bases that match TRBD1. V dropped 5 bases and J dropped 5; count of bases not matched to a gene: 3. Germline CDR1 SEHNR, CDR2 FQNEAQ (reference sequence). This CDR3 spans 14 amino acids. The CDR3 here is CASSRDRDNSPLHF. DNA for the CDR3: TGTGCCAGCAGCCGAGACAGGGATAATTCACCCCTCCACTTT.

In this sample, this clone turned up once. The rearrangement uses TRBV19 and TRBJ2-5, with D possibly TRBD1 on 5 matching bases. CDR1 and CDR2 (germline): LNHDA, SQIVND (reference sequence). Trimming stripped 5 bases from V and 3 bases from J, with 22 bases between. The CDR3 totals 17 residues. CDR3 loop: CASSLPPAFGQEETQYF. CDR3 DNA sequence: TGTGCCAGTAGTCTACCTCCGGCTTTTGGACAAGAAGAGACCCAGTACTTC.

DNA of the CDR3: TGTGCCAGTACCCAGGGCGTCAGGGGAAACACTGAAGCTTTCTTT. Protein: CASTQGVRGNTEAFF. This chain uses TRBV19 with TRBJ1-1, with D possibly matching TRBD1 (6 bases). The germline V gene encodes CDR1 LNHDA and CDR2 SQIVND (reference sequence). V shed 7 bases and J shed 2 bases, with 17 bases lying between them. This CDR3 region has 15 residues. Combining the CDR3 with reference TRBV19 and TRBJ1-1 gives the whole variable domain DGGITQSPKYLFRKEGQNVTLSCEQNLNHDAMYWYRQDPGQGLRLIYYSQIVNDFQKGDIAEGYSVSREKKESFPLTVTSAQKNPTAFYLCASTQGVRGNTEAFFGQGTRLTVV.

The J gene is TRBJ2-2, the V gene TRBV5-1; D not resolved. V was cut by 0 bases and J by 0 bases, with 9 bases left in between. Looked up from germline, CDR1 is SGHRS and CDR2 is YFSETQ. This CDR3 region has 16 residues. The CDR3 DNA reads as TGCGCCAGCAGCTTGGGCCTAACTTCGAACACCGGGGAGCTGTTTTTT. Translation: CASSLGLTSNTGELFF.

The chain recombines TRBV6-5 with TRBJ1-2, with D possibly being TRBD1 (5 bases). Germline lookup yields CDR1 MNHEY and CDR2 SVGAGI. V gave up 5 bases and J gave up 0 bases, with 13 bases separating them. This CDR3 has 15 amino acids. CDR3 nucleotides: TGTGCCAGCAGTCCACGACAGCAAGCTAACTATGGCTACACCTTC. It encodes CASSPRQQANYGYTF.

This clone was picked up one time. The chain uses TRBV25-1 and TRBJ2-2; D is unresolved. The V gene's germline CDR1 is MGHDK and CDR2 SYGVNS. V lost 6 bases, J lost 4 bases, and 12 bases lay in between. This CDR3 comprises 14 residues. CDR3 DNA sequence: TGTGCCAGCAGCGCTAGTTACGGCACCGGGGAGCTGTTTTTT. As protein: CASSASYGTGELFF. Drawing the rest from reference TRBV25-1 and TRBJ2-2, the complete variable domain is EADIYQTPRYLVIGTGKKITLECSQTMGHDKMYWYQQDPGMELHLIHYSYGVNSTEKGDLSSESTVSRIRTEHFPLTLESARPSHTSQYLCASSASYGTGELFFGEGSRLTVL.

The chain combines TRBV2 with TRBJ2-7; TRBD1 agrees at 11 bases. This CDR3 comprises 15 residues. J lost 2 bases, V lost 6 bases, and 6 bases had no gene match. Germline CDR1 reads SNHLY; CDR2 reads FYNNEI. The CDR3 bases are TGTGCCAGCAGCGCGGACAGGGGGCGTACCTACGAGCAGTACTTC. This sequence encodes CASSADRGRTYEQYF.

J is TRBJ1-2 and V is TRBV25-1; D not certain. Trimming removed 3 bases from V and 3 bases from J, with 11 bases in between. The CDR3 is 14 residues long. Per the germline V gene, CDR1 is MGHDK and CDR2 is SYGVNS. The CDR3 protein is CASSDRTGYYGYTF. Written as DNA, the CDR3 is TGTGCCAGCAGTGACCGGACTGGTTACTATGGCTACACCTTC.

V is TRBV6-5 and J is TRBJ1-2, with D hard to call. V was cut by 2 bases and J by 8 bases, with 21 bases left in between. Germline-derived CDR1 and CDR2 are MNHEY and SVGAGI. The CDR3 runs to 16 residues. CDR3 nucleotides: TGTGCCAGCAGTTACAATTTCGGGAGTAAAGGGAGGGGCTACACCTTC. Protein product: CASSYNFGSKGRGYTF.